What follows is one T cell receptor beta chain and its context. No antigen is known for it. Nothing much larger sits one base from this clone, and base qualities are not available. The library was produced with multiplex PCR. Instrument on record: Illumina HiSeq 4000. CDR3 regions were amplified by Arm-PCR with iRepertoire HTBI primers to construct TCR beta libraries. Before sequencing, the PCR products went through gel purification. From the authors' description of their analysis: Gene usage analysis of CDR3 amino acid clonotypes used the approximately 62 TRBV and about 13 TRBJ segments found across samples. COPE and FqMerger were used to merge the filtered high-quality paired reads into contigs. Contigs were aligned with BLAST to IMGT TRBV, TRBD and TRBJ reference genes, and CDR3 was defined per IMGT. Any clonotype with a frequency above 0.1% was classified as a highly expanded clone. Repertoire diversity was measured by Shannon entropy, and V-J evenness by the Gini coefficient. A clonotype was considered public if more than one individual shared it. TCRdb trimmed the raw reads at Q25, called clones with MiXCR and kept productive beta chains. Rows with a matching CDR3 protein are joined into one entry that keeps the most common DNA and genes. These V and J calls rely on TCRdb rather than the paper's analysis. Recorded for this sample are about 420,000 distinct CDR3 sequences; 23% of them occurred a single time. The top ten clones comprise about 26% of the sample.

The sample's time point label is to be understood as: persistent/refractory GD, antithyroid drugs over 5 years with positive TRAb. For both TCR sequencing and RNA sequencing, RNA was extracted from PBMCs in TRIzol. The diagnosis of Graves' disease was made according to American Thyroid Association guidelines. The patients came from an endocrinology department in Xi'an, China. Each patient gave approximately 9 milliliters of peripheral blood, collected in an EDTA anticoagulant tube. Ficoll Paque Plus density gradient separation was used to isolate PBMCs, and no further T cell sorting was performed. An Agilent 2100 Bioanalyzer and agarose gel were used to check RNA quality, and a NanoDrop 2000 was used to measure RNA concentration. The germline ends are 19 bases apart after V is trimmed by 2 bases and J by 3 bases. From its cysteine to its phenylalanine, the CDR3 spans 18 amino acids. Left in the record is the CDR3 DNA by itself, 54 bases read in frame from the first base. Reading the germline V gene gives CDR1 SGHTA and CDR2 FQGNSA.

This record belongs to a study of regulatory T cells in long-lasting Graves disease (dated by TCRdb to the early 2020s). Regarding the study in general: Persistent Graves' disease meant more than 5 years of antithyroid drug treatment with TSH receptor autoantibodies that stayed positive. A total of some 33 samples were covered by TCR sequencing, comprising approximately 13 persistent and around 20 newly diagnosed Graves' disease patients. The study was conducted in China and was registered as a clinical trial. This study used TCR sequencing and RNA sequencing of peripheral blood to compare persistent Graves' disease patients against newly diagnosed Graves' disease patients. In the clinical cohort, patients with persistent Graves' disease had used antithyroid drugs for an average of about 10.3 years. Overall study results and their limits: Compared with newly diagnosed patients, patients with persistent Graves' disease had lower TCR Shannon entropy and fewer highly expanded clones, which suggests clonal expansion. Sequencing and analysis were limited to the TCR beta chain. Persistent disease showed preferential use of TRBV28, TRBJ1-2 and TRBJ2-5, whereas newly diagnosed disease favored TRBV20-1 and TRBJ2-1. Peripheral blood alone was examined, since thyroid tissue, which constituted the primary lesion, could not be accessed. The authors noted that the small sample size was a limitation that may lower accuracy. Patients with persistent disease shared more public clonotypes (about 2,500) than newly diagnosed patients did (approximately 990).

The starting material was peripheral blood mononuclear cells (PBMCs), obtained when the disease was refractory, from a patient treated with antithyroid drugs. In this chain, TRBV7-2 is recombined with TRBJ1-4, with the D segment identity uncertain. This sequence originates from a female donor with Graves disease. CDR3 region: CASSLFGTDPAANEKLFF. At the DNA level, the sequence is TGTGCCAGCAGCTTATTCGGCACAGACCCCGCGGCTAATGAAAAACTGTTTTTT.